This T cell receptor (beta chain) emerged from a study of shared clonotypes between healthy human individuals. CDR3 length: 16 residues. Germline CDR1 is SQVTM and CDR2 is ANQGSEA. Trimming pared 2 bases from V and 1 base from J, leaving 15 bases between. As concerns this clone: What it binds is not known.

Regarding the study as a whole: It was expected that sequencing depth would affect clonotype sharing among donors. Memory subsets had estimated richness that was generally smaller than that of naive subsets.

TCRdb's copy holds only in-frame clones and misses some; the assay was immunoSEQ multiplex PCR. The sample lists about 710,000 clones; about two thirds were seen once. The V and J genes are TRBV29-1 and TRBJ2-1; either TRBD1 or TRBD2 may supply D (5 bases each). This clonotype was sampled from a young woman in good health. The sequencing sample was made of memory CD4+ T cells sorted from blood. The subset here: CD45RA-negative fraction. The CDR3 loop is CSVEREGITSYNEQFF. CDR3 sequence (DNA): TGCAGCGTTGAAAGAGAGGGGATTACTTCCTACAATGAGCAGTTCTTC.